Below are 7 T cell receptor beta chains sequenced from a single sample in a study of radiotherapy plus CTLA-4 blockade in lung cancer. Data came from immunoSEQ multiplex PCR; TCRdb stores just in-frame clones and leaves some out. The sample lists tens of thousands of clones; over 60% were seen once. The sample here was peripheral blood, taken from a patient treated with radiotherapy plus ipilimumab. These receptors all come from a human donor with non-small cell lung cancer who had stable disease on radiotherapy plus ipilimumab.

The chain joins TRBV6-1 to TRBJ1-5; weak D call: TRBD1 (6 bases). Germline V lookup: CDR1 MNHNS, CDR2 SASEGT. Trimming left V 4 bases short and J 1 base short, with 20 bases between. The CDR3 consists of 18 residues. The CDR3 loop is CASSVNRDLGRSNQPQHF. CDR3 DNA sequence: TGTGCCAGCAGTGTTAACAGGGATTTGGGTAGGAGCAATCAGCCCCAGCATTTT.

The chain has TRBV6-5 and TRBJ2-1; no reliable D call. CDR3 length: 14 amino acids. Per the germline V gene, CDR1 is MNHEY and CDR2 is SVGAGI. The V end lost 6 bases, the J end lost 6 bases, and 15 bases lay between the germline ends. This chain's CDR3 is CASRLKYLVNEQFF. The DNA of the CDR3 is TGTGCCAGCAGGCTTAAATACCTAGTCAATGAGCAGTTCTTC.

The chain recombines TRBV29-1 with TRBJ2-7, with 7 bases identical to TRBD2. Germline V CDR1 and CDR2: SQVTM, ANQGSEA. V shed 4 bases, J shed 7 bases, and the junction held 13 bases outside the gene matches. This CDR3 has 14 residues. The CDR3 reads CSVGRLAVPWEQYF. CDR3 sequence (DNA): TGCAGCGTTGGAAGGCTAGCGGTCCCCTGGGAGCAGTACTTC.

Only one count was recorded for this clone. The chain joins TRBV6-5 to TRBJ2-7, with 12 bases lining up with TRBD1. This CDR3 region has 15 residues. The ends lost 2 bases at V and 4 bases at J; junction bases unmatched: 3. Germline V gives CDR1 MNHEY, CDR2 SVGAGI. CDR3: CASSYRDRGLYEQYF. Here the CDR3 DNA reads TGTGCCAGCAGTTACCGGGACAGGGGGCTTTACGAGCAGTACTTC.

This chain joins TRBV2 and TRBJ1-5; D is unresolved. The germline CDR1 and CDR2 sequences are SNHLY and FYNNEI. The V end was cut by 6 bases, the J end by 8 bases, with 17 bases between. The CDR3 spans 14 residues. The CDR3 DNA follows: TGTGCCAGCAGCGCCGGGAAGCAAAATGAGCCCCAGCATTTT. Amino acid sequence: CASSAGKQNEPQHF. Full variable domain (rest looked up from reference TRBV2 and TRBJ1-5): EPEVTQTPSHQVTQMGQEVILRCVPISNHLYFYWYRQILGQKVEFLVSFYNNEISEKSEIFDDQFSVERPDGSNFTLKIRSTKLEDSAMYFCASSAGKQNEPQHFGDGTRLSIL.

The sample holds a few counts of this clone. The chain couples TRBV5-6 to TRBJ1-1; weak D call: TRBD1 (5 bases). Germline-derived CDR1 and CDR2 are SGHDT and YYEEEE. The CDR3 spans 15 residues. V was clipped by 5 bases and J by 3 bases, with 17 bases between them. The CDR3 DNA reads as TGTGCCAGCAGTGTGAGGTACAGGTGGGACACTGAAGCTTTCTTT. Encoded protein: CASSVRYRWDTEAFF.

The sample holds one count of this clone. V usage is TRBV7-9 and J usage is TRBJ1-6; 9 bases agree with TRBD1. The V gene end was trimmed by 5 bases and the J gene end by 5 bases; junction bases not matched to a gene: 1. The CDR3 is 14 amino acids. The germline CDR1 and CDR2 sequences are SEHNR and FQNEAQ (reference sequence). This CDR3 is CASSRTGDNSPLHF. The CDR3 nucleotides are TGTGCCAGCAGCCGGACAGGGGATAATTCACCCCTCCACTTT.